This T cell receptor (beta chain) was retrieved from a study of T cells in Graves' hyperthyroidism and ophthalmopathy. Study outcomes and limitations: Ophthalmopathy, as predicted by the model, came a median 6.5 months after the prediction. From stable hyperthyroidism, ophthalmopathy was separated by a 13 V-J model.

Amplification of TCR beta CDR3 regions was performed using RNA transcripts as template. The HTBI primer set served for first-round RT-PCR of the TCR CDR3. A single record per CDR3 protein comes from TCRdb applying MiXCR to the multiplex PCR reads. The profile shows 480,000 or so distinct CDR3 sequences, 35% to 50% of them singletons. This clonotype was observed at least ten times. Antigen: not known. This CDR3 has 14 residues. Germline loops: CDR1 SEHNR, CDR2 FQNEAQ (reference sequence). V was pared by 6 bases and J by 2 bases, with 4 bases of the junction left unmatched. This receptor was taken from an adult woman with Graves' disease, either hyperthyroidism or ophthalmopathy (not recorded which). The sequencing input was peripheral blood or thyroid tissue (not recorded which). This chain uses TRBV7-9 with TRBJ1-3, with 7 nucleotides matching TRBD1. The CDR3 nucleotides are TGTGCCAGCAGACCGACAGGGCCTGGAAACACCATATATTTT. Translation gives CASRPTGPGNTIYF.